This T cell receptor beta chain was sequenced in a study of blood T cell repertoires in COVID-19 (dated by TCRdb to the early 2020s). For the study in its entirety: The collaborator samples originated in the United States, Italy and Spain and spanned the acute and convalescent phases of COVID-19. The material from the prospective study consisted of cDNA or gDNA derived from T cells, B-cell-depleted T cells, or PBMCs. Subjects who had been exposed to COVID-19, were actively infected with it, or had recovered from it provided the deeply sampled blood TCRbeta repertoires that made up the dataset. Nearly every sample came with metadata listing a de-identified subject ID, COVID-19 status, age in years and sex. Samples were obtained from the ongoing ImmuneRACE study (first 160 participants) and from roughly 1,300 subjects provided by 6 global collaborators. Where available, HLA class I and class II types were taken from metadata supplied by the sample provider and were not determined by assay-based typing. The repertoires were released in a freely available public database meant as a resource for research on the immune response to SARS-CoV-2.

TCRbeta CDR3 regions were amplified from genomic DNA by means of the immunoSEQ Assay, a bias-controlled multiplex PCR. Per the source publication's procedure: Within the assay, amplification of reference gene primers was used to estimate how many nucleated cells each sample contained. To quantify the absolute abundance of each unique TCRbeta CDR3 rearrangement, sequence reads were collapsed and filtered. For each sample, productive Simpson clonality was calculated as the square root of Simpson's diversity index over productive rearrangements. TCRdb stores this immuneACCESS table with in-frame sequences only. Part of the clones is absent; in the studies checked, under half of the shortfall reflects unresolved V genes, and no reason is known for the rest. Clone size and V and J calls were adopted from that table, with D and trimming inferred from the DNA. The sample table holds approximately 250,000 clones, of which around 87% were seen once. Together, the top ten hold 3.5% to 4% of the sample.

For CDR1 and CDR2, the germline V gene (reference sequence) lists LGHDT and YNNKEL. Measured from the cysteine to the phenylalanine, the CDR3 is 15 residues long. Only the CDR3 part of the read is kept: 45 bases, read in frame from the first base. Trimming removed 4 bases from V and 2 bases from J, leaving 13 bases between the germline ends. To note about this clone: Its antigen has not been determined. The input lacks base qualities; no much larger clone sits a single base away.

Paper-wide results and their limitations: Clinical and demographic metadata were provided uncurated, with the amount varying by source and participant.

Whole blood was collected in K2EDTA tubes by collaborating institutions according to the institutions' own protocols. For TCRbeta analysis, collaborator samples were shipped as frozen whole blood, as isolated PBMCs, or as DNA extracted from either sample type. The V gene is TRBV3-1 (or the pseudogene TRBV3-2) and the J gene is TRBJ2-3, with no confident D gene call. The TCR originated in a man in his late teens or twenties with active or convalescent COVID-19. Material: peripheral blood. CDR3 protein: CASSPPFRSTDTQYF. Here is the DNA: TGTGCCAGCAGCCCTCCCTTTCGTTCCACAGATACGCAGTATTTT.